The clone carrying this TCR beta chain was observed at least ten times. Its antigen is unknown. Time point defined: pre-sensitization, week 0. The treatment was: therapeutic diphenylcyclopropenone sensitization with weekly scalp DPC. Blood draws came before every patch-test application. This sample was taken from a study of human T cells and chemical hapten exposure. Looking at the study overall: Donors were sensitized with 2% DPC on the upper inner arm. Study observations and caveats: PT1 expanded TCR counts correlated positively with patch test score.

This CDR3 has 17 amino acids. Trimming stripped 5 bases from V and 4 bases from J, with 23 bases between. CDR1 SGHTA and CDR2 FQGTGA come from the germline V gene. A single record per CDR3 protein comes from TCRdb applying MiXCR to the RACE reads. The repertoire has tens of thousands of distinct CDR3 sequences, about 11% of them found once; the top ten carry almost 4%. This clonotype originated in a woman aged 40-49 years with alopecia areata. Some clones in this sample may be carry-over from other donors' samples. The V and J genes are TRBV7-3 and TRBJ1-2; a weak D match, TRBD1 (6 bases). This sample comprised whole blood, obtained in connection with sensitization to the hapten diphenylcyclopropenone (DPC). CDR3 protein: CASSPGTPPPFGYGYTF. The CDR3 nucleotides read TGTGCCAGCAGCCCCGGGACACCACCACCGTTCGGCTATGGCTACACCTTC.